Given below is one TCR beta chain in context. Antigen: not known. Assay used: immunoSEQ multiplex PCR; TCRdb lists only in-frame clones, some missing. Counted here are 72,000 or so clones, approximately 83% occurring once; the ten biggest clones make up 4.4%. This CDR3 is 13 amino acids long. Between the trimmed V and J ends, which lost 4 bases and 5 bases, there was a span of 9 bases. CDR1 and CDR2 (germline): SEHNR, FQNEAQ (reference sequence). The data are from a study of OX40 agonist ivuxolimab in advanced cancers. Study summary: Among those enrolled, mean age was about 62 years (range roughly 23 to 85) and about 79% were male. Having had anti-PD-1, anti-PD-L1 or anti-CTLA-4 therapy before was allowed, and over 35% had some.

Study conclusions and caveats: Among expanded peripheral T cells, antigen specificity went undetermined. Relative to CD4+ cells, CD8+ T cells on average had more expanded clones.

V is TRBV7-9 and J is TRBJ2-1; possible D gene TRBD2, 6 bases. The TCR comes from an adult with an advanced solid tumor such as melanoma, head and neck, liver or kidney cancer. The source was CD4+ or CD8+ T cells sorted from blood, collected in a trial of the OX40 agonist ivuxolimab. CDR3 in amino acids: CASSYGGNNEQFF. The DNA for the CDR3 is TGTGCCAGCAGCTATGGGGGGAACAATGAGCAGTTCTTC.